These 15 T cell receptor beta chains were sequenced from one sample in a study of blood T cells in healthy people across ages. Together with a sample-barcoded 5' primer, a J-beta primer mix was included in a second PCR lasting about 6 to 11 cycles. TCRdb recomputed calls from the 5' RACE reads with MiXCR, one row per CDR3 protein. The sample lists just under 550,000 distinct CDR3 sequences; 24% were seen once. The sample was also reused in another study, on T cells of mothers and their children.

Sequencing was done on a sample of blood. The source of these receptors is a boy aged 10-17 years in good health.

A remark on this clonotype: A junction end diverges from the germline sequence, so it may reflect a read error. The chain combines TRBV7-7 with TRBJ2-5; possibly TRBD1 or TRBD2 for D (5 bases each). Near its end, the DNA agrees better with TRBJ2-7, so the J call may be wrong. The CDR3 loop spans 14 amino acids. Per germline, CDR1 SSHAT and CDR2 FNYEAQ (reference sequence). CDR3 protein: CASSSGTDAYEQYF. CDR3 sequence (DNA): TGTGCTAGCAGCTCCGGGACGGATGCCTACGAGCAGTACTTC.

This chain connects TRBV10-3 to TRBJ2-4; no firm D call. The V end lost 3 bases, the J end lost 2 bases, and 8 bases lay between the germline ends. CDR1 ENHRY and CDR2 SYGVKD come from the germline V gene. The CDR3 is made up of 14 amino acids. CDR3 sequence (DNA): TGTGCCATCAGTGAAACAAAAACCAAAAACATTCAGTACTTC. Its protein product is CAISETKTKNIQYF.

The chain joins TRBV20-1 to TRBJ2-1; the D is unclear. CDR1 and CDR2 (germline): DFQATT, SNEGSKA (reference sequence). V lost 0 bases and J 0 bases, leaving 12 bases between the germline ends. The CDR3 totals 16 residues. The DNA of the CDR3 is TGCAGTGCTAGAGAGTCGGGTGGTGGCTCCTACAATGAGCAGTTCTTC. As protein: CSARESGGGSYNEQFF.

This clonotype was seen more than once but under ten times. V gene TRBV11-1 combines with J gene TRBJ2-1; 8 nucleotides match TRBD2. V gave up 6 bases and J gave up 12 bases; unmatched junction bases: 22. This CDR3 has 17 amino acids. CDR1 SGHAT and CDR2 FQDESV come from the germline V gene (reference sequence). The DNA for the CDR3 is TGTGCCAGCAGGCCCGGGACTAGTAGTTTGGGTCGAGTGGGGCAGTTCTTC. Translated, it gives CASRPGTSSLGRVGQFF.

This clonotype was observed at least ten times. The rearrangement joins TRBV4-1 to TRBJ2-7; D is possibly TRBD1 (6 bases). The CDR3 has 14 residues. V shed 4 bases and J shed 2 bases, with 12 bases lying between them. The germline V gene encodes CDR1 MGHRA and CDR2 YSYEKL. The DNA of the CDR3 is TGCGCCAGCAGCCCCTCTGGGGGCCCCTACGAGCAGTACTTC. Encoded protein: CASSPSGGPYEQYF.

This chain joins TRBV7-2 and TRBJ2-1, with 7 nucleotides matching TRBD1. Looked up from germline, CDR1 is SGHTA and CDR2 is FQGNSA. Trimming removed 8 bases from V and 3 bases from J; junction bases left unmatched: 7. The CDR3 contains 14 residues. Here the CDR3 reads CASLGQRLYNEQFF. CDR3 DNA sequence: TGTGCCAGCTTGGGACAGAGGCTCTACAATGAGCAGTTCTTC.

This clonotype was recorded many times. The chain combines TRBV28 with TRBJ2-7; 7 bases are shared with TRBD2. The CDR3 spans 16 residues. Trimming took 6 bases from V and 7 from J; bases not matched to a gene: 18. Germline lookup yields CDR1 MDHEN and CDR2 SYDVKM. This CDR3 is CASRAGLRAGTREQYF. The CDR3, as DNA: TGTGCCAGCAGGGCTGGACTTCGAGCGGGAACGCGTGAGCAGTACTTC.

This clonotype was observed a few times. The V call is TRBV3-1, the J call TRBJ1-2, with D possibly matching TRBD1 (6 bases). The germline V gene has CDR1 LGHDT and CDR2 YNNKEL (reference sequence). V lost 3 bases to trimming and J lost 6 bases, with 14 bases between them. The CDR3 covers 14 residues. The DNA for the CDR3 is TGTGCCAGCAGCCACCGGACAGCCGGCGATGGCTACACCTTC. Its protein product is CASSHRTAGDGYTF.

This clonotype was seen more than once but under ten times. The rearrangement joins TRBV6-5 to TRBJ2-7; 12 bases line up with TRBD2. This CDR3 has 15 residues. Germline-derived CDR1 and CDR2 are MNHEY and SVGAGI. With 6 bases clipped from V and 5 bases from J, the junction kept 8 bases outside the gene matches. For the CDR3, the DNA is TGTGCCAGCAGCAATCCGGGACTAGCGGGTCACGAGCAGTACTTC. Protein: CASSNPGLAGHEQYF.

V and J are TRBV5-1 and TRBJ1-4; D ambiguous. There are 12 residues in the CDR3. The germline CDR1 and CDR2 sequences are SGHRS and YFSETQ. V lost 4 bases to trimming and J lost 6 bases, with 7 bases between them. The CDR3 DNA reads as TGCGCCAGCAGCCCCCCGGATGAAAAACTGTTTTTT. Encoded protein: CASSPPDEKLFF.

This clonotype has just a few counts. The V and J genes are TRBV19 and TRBJ2-5, with unresolved D. Per germline, CDR1 LNHDA and CDR2 SQIVND (reference sequence). The CDR3 has 14 residues. The V end was cut by 4 bases, the J end by 4 bases, with 13 bases between. This CDR3 is CASSTDTVGETQYF. The CDR3 DNA sequence: TGTGCCAGTAGTACCGACACGGTGGGAGAGACCCAGTACTTC.

This sequence joins TRBV28 and TRBJ2-3, with 8 positions matching TRBD2. CDR3 length: 14 amino acids. V lost 6 bases, J lost 5 bases, and 7 bases stayed unmatched. Germline V CDR1 and CDR2: MDHEN, SYDVKM. In DNA, the CDR3 is TGTGCCAGCAGGCCGGGACTAGAGGTAGATACGCAGTATTTT. Protein sequence: CASRPGLEVDTQYF.

The table lists this clonotype with a few counts. CDR3 nucleotides: TGCGCCAGCAGCTTGGCCCCAGCAGCCTACGAGCAGTACTTC. Translating gives CASSLAPAAYEQYF. This chain uses TRBV5-1 with TRBJ2-7; D call uncertain. The length of the CDR3 is 14 residues. V was pared by 0 bases and J by 2 bases, with 9 bases between. CDR1 and CDR2 (germline): SGHRS, YFSETQ.

This clonotype was seen only a few times. The J gene is TRBJ2-7, the V gene TRBV20-1; no clear D. V was shortened by 0 bases and J by 3 bases, with 15 bases between the two germline ends. This CDR3 is built from 15 residues. Germline lookup yields CDR1 DFQATT and CDR2 SNEGSKA (reference sequence). CDR3 sequence reads: CSAREELGPSYEQYF. The CDR3 region has the DNA TGCAGTGCTAGAGAGGAGTTAGGGCCCAGCTACGAGCAGTACTTC.

This clonotype was seen more than once but under ten times. The chain combines TRBV10-3 with TRBJ1-2; no clear D gene. The V and J ends lost 4 bases and 4 bases respectively, with 16 bases between them. The CDR3 consists of 15 residues. Germline CDR1 is ENHRY and CDR2 is SYGVKD. DNA for the CDR3: TGTGCCATCAGTGGTGACCTGGACTTCGCCTATGGCTACACCTTC. Its protein product is CAISGDLDFAYGYTF.